What follows are 22 T cell receptor beta chains derived from one specimen sequenced in a study of beta chain features in type 1 diabetes (dated by TCRdb to 2016 to 2019). The library was obtained by the immunoSEQ multiplex PCR assay. The High Capacity cDNA Reverse Transcription Kit was used to reverse transcribe all of the isolated RNA, meaning that expressed TCRB transcripts were what got sequenced. Imported from immuneACCESS, the table was reduced by TCRdb to in-frame sequences with V and J called. These copies leave out some clones; in studies compared against another copy, an unresolved V gene accounts for under half, and the cause of the remainder is not known. In all, the sample holds hundreds of thousands of clones, and about 12% of those were seen once. In total, the top ten clones hold 0.017% of the sample. What was sequenced was naive CD4+ T cells from blood. Read against the paper, the sample's cell subset or site label means: true naive CD4+ T cells. The receptors come from a man between 18 and 29 years old in good health.

V and J are TRBV18 and TRBJ2-7; 7 positions match TRBD1. The CDR3 runs to 14 residues. Germline loops: CDR1 KGHSH, CDR2 LQKENI. V lost 3 bases to trimming and J lost 3 bases; unmatched junction nucleotides: 5. CDR3 amino acids: CASSPRDRVYEQYF. The CDR3 DNA sequence: TGTGCCAGCTCACCCCGGGACAGAGTCTACGAGCAGTACTTC. The full variable domain, completed using reference TRBV18 and TRBJ2-7, is NAGVMQNPRHLVRRRGQEARLRCSPMKGHSHVYWYRQLPEEGLKFMVYLQKENIIDESGMPKERFSAEFPKEGPSILRIQQVVRGDSAAYFCASSPRDRVYEQYFGPGTRLTVT.

The chain couples TRBV7-9 to TRBJ2-1; 7 bases align to TRBD2. CDR1 and CDR2 from the germline V gene are SEHNR and FQNEAQ (reference sequence). V trimming: 0 bases; J trimming: 8 bases; junction bases outside the gene matches: 4. The CDR3 runs 14 residues. CDR3: CASSLAGGVDEQFF. The CDR3 DNA is TGTGCCAGCAGCTTAGCGGGAGGGGTGGATGAGCAGTTCTTC.

In this sample, this clone turned up a few times. J is TRBJ2-2 and V is TRBV29-1; D perhaps matches TRBD2 (6 bases). Germline V gene lookup returns CDR1 SQVTM and CDR2 ANQGSEA. The CDR3 is 16 amino acids. Trimming removed 7 bases at V and 5 bases at J, with 23 bases between. The CDR3 is CSGGVGRESVTGELFF. CDR3 sequence (DNA): TGCAGCGGGGGGGTGGGCCGGGAGAGTGTGACCGGGGAGCTGTTTTTT.

The chain joins TRBV6-5 to TRBJ2-7; TRBD2 is a possible D gene (6 bases). Trimming pared 7 bases from V and 5 bases from J, leaving 21 bases between. Germline CDR1 MNHEY, CDR2 SVGAGI. The CDR3 is 15 amino acids. The CDR3 is CASNTPGGGEDEQYF. The CDR3 nucleotides are TGTGCCAGCAACACCCCTGGTGGAGGGGAGGACGAGCAGTACTTC.

The chain links TRBV2 to TRBJ2-6; possibly TRBD1 for D (5 bases). V dropped 5 bases and J dropped 0 bases, with 20 bases sitting between them. The CDR3 runs 19 residues. The germline CDR1 and CDR2 sequences are SNHLY and FYNNEI. The CDR3 sequence: CASSLQRRGLGSGANVLTF. In DNA, the CDR3 is TGTGCCAGCAGTCTACAGAGAAGGGGTCTAGGCTCTGGGGCCAACGTCCTGACTTTC.

The table lists this clone with a few counts. CDR3 sequence (DNA): TGTGCCAGCAGTTACTTGAGCGAGCAGTACTTC. Translated: CASSYLSEQYF. The rearrangement links TRBV6-5 to TRBJ2-7; no clear D. Trimming removed 1 base at V and 6 bases at J, with 4 bases between. This CDR3 has 11 amino acids. Germline V lookup: CDR1 MNHEY, CDR2 SVGAGI.

The chain employs TRBV4-2 and TRBJ2-7; TRBD1 matches 8 bases. Germline V gene sequence: CDR1 LGHNA, CDR2 YNFKEQ. The CDR3 has 15 residues. V shed 1 base and J 4 bases; nucleotides not matched to a gene: 6. The CDR3 bases are TGTGCCAGCAGCCAAGCGCAAGGGACAGGTTACGAGCAGTACTTC. Translating gives CASSQAQGTGYEQYF.

V is TRBV5-1 and J is TRBJ2-3; 9 bases are shared with TRBD2. This CDR3 has 16 residues. J lost 0 bases, V lost 3 bases, and 5 bases had no gene match. Germline V gene data show CDR1 as SGHRS and CDR2 as YFSETQ. Here the CDR3 reads CASSSRLAGSTDTQYF. In nucleotides, the CDR3 is TGCGCCAGCAGCTCCCGGCTAGCGGGGAGCACAGATACGCAGTATTTT.

There are a few counts of this clone. The chain couples TRBV18 to TRBJ2-7, with TRBD2 identical over 8 bases. J gave up 0 bases and V 3 bases, and 7 bases lay outside the gene matches. This CDR3 comprises 16 residues. Germline V gene sequence: CDR1 KGHSH, CDR2 LQKENI. DNA of the CDR3: TGTGCCAGCTCACCTCATCCCGGGACTAGCTCCTACGAGCAGTACTTC. This encodes CASSPHPGTSSYEQYF. Combining the CDR3 with reference TRBV18 and TRBJ2-7 gives the whole variable domain NAGVMQNPRHLVRRRGQEARLRCSPMKGHSHVYWYRQLPEEGLKFMVYLQKENIIDESGMPKERFSAEFPKEGPSILRIQQVVRGDSAAYFCASSPHPGTSSYEQYFGPGTRLTVT.

The chain couples TRBV13 to TRBJ2-1, with D hard to call. V shed 3 bases and J shed 7 bases, with 7 bases lying between them. This CDR3 has 12 residues. Per the germline V gene, CDR1 is PRHDT and CDR2 is FYEKMQ (reference sequence). CDR3 sequence (DNA): TGTGCCAGCAGCTTCCTCGGGAATGAGCAGTTCTTC. It codes for CASSFLGNEQFF.

V and J are TRBV14 and TRBJ2-5; 14 bases are a match to TRBD2. This CDR3 has 16 amino acids. Germline V gene data show CDR1 as SGHDN and CDR2 as FVKESK. After removal of 3 bases from V and 5 bases from J, the junction contained 5 bases not matched to a gene. The CDR3 here is CASSHGLAGGRETQYF. DNA of the CDR3: TGTGCCAGCAGCCACGGACTAGCGGGAGGCCGGGAGACCCAGTACTTC. The full variable domain, rest sourced from reference TRBV14 and TRBJ2-5, is EAGVTQFPSHSVIEKGQTVTLRCDPISGHDNLYWYRRVMGKEIKFLLHFVKESKQDESGMPNNRFLAERTGGTYSTLKVQPAELEDSGVYFCASSHGLAGGRETQYFGPGTRLLVL.

This clone appeared a few times. The chain links TRBV11-2 to TRBJ1-2; D is unresolved. The V gene lost 3 bases and the J gene lost 7 bases, with 15 bases spanning the gap. This CDR3 has 14 amino acids. Germline V lookup: CDR1 SGHAT, CDR2 FQNNGV. Here the CDR3 DNA reads TGTGCCAGCAGCTTCAGCGACGGATCCGCTGGCTACACCTTC. Translating gives CASSFSDGSAGYTF.

This clone was counted only a few times. This chain uses TRBV4-3 with TRBJ2-7, with D possibly being TRBD2 (5 bases). CDR1 is LGHNA and CDR2 is YSLEER in the germline V gene. The CDR3 loop spans 15 amino acids. V gave up 2 bases and J gave up 1 base, with 12 bases separating them. CDR3 sequence reads: CASSQLGSSSYEQYF. CDR3 nucleotides: TGCGCCAGCAGCCAACTAGGGAGTAGTTCCTACGAGCAGTACTTC.

This clone was found a few times. This sequence joins TRBV9 and TRBJ1-1, with D possibly TRBD1 on 6 matching bases. The germline gives CDR1 SGDLS, CDR2 YYNGEE. The CDR3 totals 15 residues. Trimming took off 0 bases at V and 7 bases at J, with 16 bases between the two ends. CDR3 DNA sequence: TGTGCCAGCAGCGTAGACGGGACATGGGGCGGTGAAGCTTTCTTT. Protein: CASSVDGTWGGEAFF.

There are a few counts of this clone. This chain uses TRBV9 with TRBJ2-7; D is perhaps TRBD1 (6 bases). CDR3 length: 14 residues. Trimming pared 5 bases from V and 3 bases from J, leaving 15 bases between. The V gene's germline CDR1 is SGDLS and CDR2 YYNGEE. CDR3: CASSGGGSNYEQYF. DNA of the CDR3: TGTGCCAGCAGTGGGGGCGGGTCTAACTACGAGCAGTACTTC.

This clone was observed a handful of times. The chain couples TRBV18 to TRBJ2-5, with TRBD1 matching over 12 bases. The length of the CDR3 is 15 residues. Germline CDR1 is KGHSH and CDR2 is LQKENI. Trimming removed 3 bases from V and 5 bases from J; junction bases left unmatched: 4. The CDR3 protein is CASSPGQGARETQYF. DNA of the CDR3: TGTGCCAGCTCACCGGGACAGGGGGCGCGGGAGACCCAGTACTTC.

The chain joins TRBV5-4 to TRBJ2-3, with a weak D call TRBD1 (5 bases). The germline V and J ends were trimmed by 4 bases and 2 bases, with 14 bases remaining between them. The CDR3 consists of 15 residues. Germline CDR1 reads SGHNT; CDR2 reads YYREEE (reference sequence). The CDR3 nucleotides read TGTGCCAGCAGCGGTTTGCAGGGTTACACAGATACGCAGTATTTT. It specifies CASSGLQGYTDTQYF.

V is TRBV9 and J is TRBJ2-3; possibly TRBD2 for D (5 bases). The CDR3 loop spans 15 amino acids. V was clipped by 0 bases and J by 6 bases, with 14 bases between them. Germline CDR1 SGDLS, CDR2 YYNGEE. The DNA for the CDR3 is TGTGCCAGCAGCGTAGGGACTTTATACCGGGATACGCAGTATTTT. It yields the protein CASSVGTLYRDTQYF.

The chain is built from TRBV7-2 and TRBJ2-7; tentatively, D is TRBD2 (5 bases). Germline loops: CDR1 SGHTA, CDR2 FQGNSA. Trimming cost V 5 bases and J 0 bases, with 14 bases left between them. The CDR3 contains 15 residues. The CDR3 protein is CASSPPRGTSYEQYF. The DNA for the CDR3 is TGTGCCAGCAGCCCCCCCCGGGGAACCTCCTACGAGCAGTACTTC.

This clone has a handful of counts. This chain links TRBV2 with TRBJ2-7, with a weak D call TRBD2 (6 bases). This CDR3 has 12 residues. V dropped 6 bases and J dropped 1 base, with 7 bases sitting between them. CDR1 is SNHLY and CDR2 is FYNNEI in the germline V gene. CDR3 sequence reads: CASSLASYEQYF. The CDR3 nucleotides are TGTGCCAGCAGCCTAGCGTCCTACGAGCAGTACTTC.

This clone has only a few counts. This chain uses TRBV7-3 with TRBJ2-1; D unresolved. Germline V gene lookup returns CDR1 SGHTA and CDR2 FQGTGA. This CDR3 comprises 16 residues. V was clipped by 2 bases and J by 0 bases, with 11 bases between them. CDR3 nucleotide sequence: TGTGCCAGCAGCTTATGGGCGTCGAGCTCCTACAATGAGCAGTTCTTC. This translates into CASSLWASSSYNEQFF. The full variable domain, rest sourced from reference TRBV7-3 and TRBJ2-1, is GAGVSQTPSNKVTEKGKYVELRCDPISGHTALYWYRQSLGQGPEFLIYFQGTGAADDSGLPNDRFFAVRPEGSVSTLKIQRTERGDSAVYLCASSLWASSSYNEQFFGPGTRLTVL.

Only a few counts were recorded for this clone. The chain combines TRBV15 with TRBJ1-1; D is perhaps TRBD1 (5 bases). Germline V gene sequence: CDR1 LNHNV, CDR2 YYDKDF (reference sequence). This CDR3 is built from 16 residues. Deletions cut 4 bases from V and 3 bases from J, with 18 bases between. CDR3 nucleotides: TGTGCCACCAGCAAAGGGGAAGTATTGGATGACACTGAAGCTTTCTTT. Residues: CATSKGEVLDDTEAFF.